The text below deals with one T cell receptor (beta chain). What it binds is not known. The record originates from a study of shared clonotypes between healthy human individuals. Study-wide results and limits: Compared with clonotypes that all four donors shared, non-shared clonotypes had lower generation probabilities. An anticipated effect of sequencing depth on clonotype sharing among donors was recognized.

This was a deep-level run. The protocol was immunoSEQ multiplex PCR, while the TCRdb copy is restricted to in-frame clones and leaves out a portion. The sample holds more than 500,000 clones, approximately 95% seen once. V was clipped by 1 base and J by 5 bases; unmatched bases: 10. This CDR3 is built from 16 residues. The germline gives CDR1 SGHNT, CDR2 YYREEE (reference sequence). Sequencing was performed on naive CD4+ T cells sorted from blood. The subset denotes: CD45RA+ positively selected. The receptor was derived from a woman in her 30s in good health. This chain connects TRBV5-4 to TRBJ2-5; 8 bases align to TRBD2. CDR3 nucleotides: TGTGCCAGCAGCTTGTTTCCTCGGGAGGGCCGCGAGACCCAGTACTTC. Protein product: CASSLFPREGRETQYF.